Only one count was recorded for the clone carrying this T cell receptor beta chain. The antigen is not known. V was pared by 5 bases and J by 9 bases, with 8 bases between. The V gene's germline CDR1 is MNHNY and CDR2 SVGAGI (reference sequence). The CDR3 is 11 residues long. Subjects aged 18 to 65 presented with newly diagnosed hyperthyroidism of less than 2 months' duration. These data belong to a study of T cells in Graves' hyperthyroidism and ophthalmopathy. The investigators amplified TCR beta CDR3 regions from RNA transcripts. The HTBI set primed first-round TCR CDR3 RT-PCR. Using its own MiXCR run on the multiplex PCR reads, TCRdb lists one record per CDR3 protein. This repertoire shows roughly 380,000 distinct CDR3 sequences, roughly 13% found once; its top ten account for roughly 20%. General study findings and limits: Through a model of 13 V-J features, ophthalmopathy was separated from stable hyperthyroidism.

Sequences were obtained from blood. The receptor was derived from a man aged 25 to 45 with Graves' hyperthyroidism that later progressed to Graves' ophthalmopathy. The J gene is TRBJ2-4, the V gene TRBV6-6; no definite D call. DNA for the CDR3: TGTGCCAGCAGTCAGGACGTCATTCAGTACTTC. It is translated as CASSQDVIQYF.